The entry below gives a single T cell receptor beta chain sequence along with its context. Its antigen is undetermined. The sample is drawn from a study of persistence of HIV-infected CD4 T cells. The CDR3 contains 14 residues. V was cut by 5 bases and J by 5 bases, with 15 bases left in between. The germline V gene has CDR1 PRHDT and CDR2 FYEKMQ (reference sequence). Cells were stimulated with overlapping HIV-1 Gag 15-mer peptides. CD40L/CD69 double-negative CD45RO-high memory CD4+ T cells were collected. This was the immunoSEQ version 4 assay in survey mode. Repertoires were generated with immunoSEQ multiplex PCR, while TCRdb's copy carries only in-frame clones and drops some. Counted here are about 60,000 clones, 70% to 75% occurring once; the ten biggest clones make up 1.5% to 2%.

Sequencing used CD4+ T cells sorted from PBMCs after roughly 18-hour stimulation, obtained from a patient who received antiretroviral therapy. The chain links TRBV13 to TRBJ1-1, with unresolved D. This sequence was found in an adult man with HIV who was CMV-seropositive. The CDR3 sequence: CASSQVVGETEAFF. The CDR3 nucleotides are TGTGCCAGCAGCCAGGTGGTAGGTGAAACTGAAGCTTTCTTT. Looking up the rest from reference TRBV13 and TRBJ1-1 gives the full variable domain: AAGVIQSPRHLIKEKRETATLKCYPIPRHDTVYWYQQGPGQDPQFLISFYEKMQSDKGSIPDRFSAQQFSDYHSELNMSSLELGDSALYFCASSQVVGETEAFFGQGTRLTVV.